The source of this T cell receptor beta chain is a study of CD8+CD57+ T cells in acquired aplastic anemia. The overall study: Quantities of DNA derived from sorted CD4+ and CD8+ cells averaged around 3 ug. CD4+ reads averaged around 10 million in healthy donors.

Researchers used genomic DNA as the template to profile TCR beta VDJ and CDR3. In TCRdb, the reads were re-called with MiXCR into one record per CDR3 protein. The sample contains around 400,000 distinct CDR3 sequences, around 72% of which appear only once. Germline V gives CDR1 SGHTA, CDR2 FQGNSA. CDR3 size: 14 residues. General study findings and limits: Found in both controls and patients were about 30 CD8+ CDR3 sequences.

This clonotype has only one observation. Its antigen is as yet unknown. At one end the junction does not follow the germline gene, possibly because of a read error. The chain is built from TRBV7-2 and TRBJ2-5; perhaps TRBD2 as D (6 bases). The receptor was derived from a human donor in good health, serving as a control. The material sequenced was sorted CD4+, CD8+, or CD8+CD57+ T cells (not recorded which) from PBMCs. The CDR3 region has the DNA TGTGCCAGCAGCTCGCGCGGGACCAGCCAAGAGACCCAGTTC. Translation gives CASSSRGTSQETQF.